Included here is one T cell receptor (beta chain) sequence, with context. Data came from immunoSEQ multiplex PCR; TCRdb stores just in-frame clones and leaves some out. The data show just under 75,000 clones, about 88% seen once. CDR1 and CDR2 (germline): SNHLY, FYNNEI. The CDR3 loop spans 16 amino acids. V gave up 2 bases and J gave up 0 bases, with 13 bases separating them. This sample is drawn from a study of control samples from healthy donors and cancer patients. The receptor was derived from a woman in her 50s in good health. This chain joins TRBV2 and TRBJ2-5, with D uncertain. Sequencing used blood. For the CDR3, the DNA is TGTGCCAGCAGTGAACCGCTTAGTCCCGACCAAGAGACCCAGTACTTC. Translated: CASSEPLSPDQETQYF.